This T cell receptor (beta chain) was recovered during a study of cytomegalovirus exposure and HLA in healthy donors (dated by TCRdb to the late 2010s). Background on the whole study: In an earlier analysis of 587 of the donors, 250 to 300 Gb of sequence data and some 100 million unique TCR beta sequences from approximately 180 million T cells were reported. An early release that covered about 600 HLA-typed donors contained approximately 300 gigabases of sequencing data and about 93 million unique TCR sequences. Of the roughly 410 genotyped donors, 80% to 90% were placed in the genetic ancestry cluster associated with self-reported Caucasian donors. The aim of the study was to test whether cataloging public T cell receptors could identify signatures of past pathogen exposure. Using immunosequencing, the study profiled T cell repertoires from 550 to 750 subjects and related those repertoires to cytomegalovirus serostatus. In addition to the first cohort of approximately 670 subjects, a separate validation cohort of some 120 different subjects was used. To predict cytomegalovirus infection status, the study combined high-throughput TCR immunosequencing, statistical association of individual TCRs with disease status, and machine learning. A later analysis re-analyzed previously published TCR beta repertoires from 666 donors and added high-resolution HLA genotyping to study TCR occurrence patterns. Rather than using new phenotypic data, the later analysis identified candidate immune exposures from TCR beta sequences and from how often those sequences occurred across donors. To decide whether each TCR beta V gene segment behaved as functional or pseudogenic, an earlier analysis of some 600 of the donors relied on high-throughput TCR beta sequencing. Alongside the repertoire data, information on donor age, sex, ethnicity and CMV serostatus was compiled. A later genetic analysis took genome-wide SNP genotypes for about three fifths of the 666 donors and used that subset as a discovery cohort. All discovery cohort repertoires had been generated on a single sequencing platform. Class I and class II HLA loci were covered by the typing at four-digit resolution. Typing coverage differed by locus: A, B, C, DRB1 and DQB1 were typed in roughly 629-630 donors, DQA1 in roughly 510, DPA1 in 600 to 610, and DPB1 in 472. Because of strong linkage in the cohort, five DR-DQ haplotypes were treated as single units for association and clustering. Among almost 400 genotyped donors of the cohort, an average of approximately 240,000 unique TCR beta nucleotide sequences were sequenced per donor, around 18% of them non-productive.

Comments on this clone: Its antigen is not yet known. There are no base qualities to consult, and no much larger clone falls within one base.

The paper as a whole reports these results and caveats: In this cohort, only TCR beta chains were sequenced, and detectable features were limited by the absence of alpha or paired-chain data. V-gene and J-gene trimming of TCR beta chains was associated with a missense DCLRE1C variant in a later genetic analysis, and the association was replicated in an independent cohort. CMV serostatus was the only immune exposure information available for the cohort. The classifier was reported to diagnose cytomegalovirus status with high specificity and sensitivity in both the original cohort and the validation cohort. Most TCR sequences were seen in very few donors, while some public TCRs were found in many individuals. The study gave a list of under 200 TCR beta chains associated with cytomegalovirus. A cluster of highly shared sequence variants was judged likely to represent a technical artifact of the sequencing pipeline. Several of the top co-occurrence clusters appeared to be linked to parvovirus B19, influenza, CMV and Epstein-Barr virus, according to a later analysis. Most CMV-associated TCR beta chains appeared to be HLA-restricted in a later analysis, and the HLA associations seemed to be driven largely by CMV exposure. A later genetic analysis reported fewer N-insertions in productive TCRs among donors in an Asian-associated ancestry cluster than the roughly 620-donor mean. In a later analysis, TCR association rates were found to vary across HLA loci, with the most associated TCRs seen for DRB1 alleles and the fewest for HLA-C alleles. In an earlier analysis of over 550 of the donors, most TCR beta V segments were observed in productive rearrangements about 87% or about 30% of the time, broadly matching IMGT annotations. Sequencing depth was assumed to be roughly uniform across donors in the presence/absence analyses, though that assumption may not hold. Because some donors lacked HLA typing at each locus, the association tests relied only on the typed subset. Strong co-occurrence of HLA alleles, especially DR and DQ, made assigning TCR associations to individual alleles difficult. A further reported finding was that TCR beta sequences accurately predicted the HLA-A and HLA-B alleles for most subjects in the first cohort. Because counts were too low, around 18 rarely observed V segments, including chromosome 9 orphons, were left out of the earlier analysis of 500 to 750 of the donors. Correlated functional status among segregating V segments might reflect linkage disequilibrium, but an unknown experimental factor could not be ruled out. A later analysis associated approximately 17,000 TCR beta sequences with specific HLA alleles at a false discovery rate of 0.05. The authors suggested that the approach could potentially be generalized to other disease states and immunological phenotypes. A later analysis found that HLA-associated TCR beta chains were more clonally expanded and had lower generation probabilities than equally common non-associated chains. In vitro tests confirmed that a few of the cytomegalovirus-associated TCR beta chains recognize cytomegalovirus antigens.

The library was made by the immunoSEQ multiplex PCR assay. For the multiplex PCR, a mixture combining 60 forward primers for TCR Vbeta segments and 13 reverse primers for TCR Jbeta segments was used. The CDR3 region of rearranged TCR beta genes was amplified from genomic DNA by a multiplex PCR assay. The amplified TCR beta libraries were sequenced on the Illumina HiSeq System as 87-base-pair reads. The published analysis was carried out like this. A later analysis counted 75 million to 100 million unique TCR beta chains across the 600 to 850 repertoires, and some 11 million of these chains were shared by at least two donors. To remove PCR and sequencing errors, raw reads were error-corrected and collapsed into unique sequences using a nearest-neighbor algorithm that merged closely related sequences. To assign V, D and J gene segments, CDR3 sequences were aligned to IMGT reference sequences. For a sequence to be retained, at least a six-nucleotide match to both a V gene segment and a J gene segment was required. A rearrangement was called productive if the CDR3 had no stop codons and remained in frame with V and J, and every other rearrangement was called non-productive. Following IMGT convention, CDR3 was defined as the stretch from the second conserved V-encoded cysteine up to the conserved J-encoded phenylalanine. Sequences without an unambiguous match to a single V gene segment were excluded from the earlier analysis of over 500 of the donors. In an earlier analysis of about 590 of the donors, a V segment was called functional when productive rearrangements were above 56.7%, and segregating when the standard deviation between donors exceeded 5%. A statistical classification framework was built to diagnose cytomegalovirus status from the catalog of TCR beta chain sequences. In a later analysis, TCR nucleotide sequences were compared against IMGT/GENE-DB human TR gene sequences so that V and J genes could be assigned. Using the TCRdist pipeline, a later analysis assigned CDR3 sequences along with most-parsimonious VDJ recombination scenarios. A later analysis defined each TCR beta chain by its CDR3 amino acid sequence plus V-gene family, and excluded reads lacking a unique V-gene family. To address suspected cross-contamination and a sequencing artifact, a later analysis removed roughly 640 highly shared, low-generation-probability nucleotide sequences. In a later analysis, a clonal expansion index for each public chain was calculated from normalized within-repertoire ranks of inferred template counts. In a later analysis, generation probabilities were computed with a VDJ recombination model fitted to out-of-frame rearrangements, and the resulting probabilities were checked against IGoR. In a later analysis, hypergeometric tests were used to score TCR-TCR, TCR-HLA and TCR-CMV co-occurrence, with a repertoire-size bias correction applied to TCR pairs. To estimate false discovery rates, a later analysis permuted the HLA or CMV assignments 20 times. In a later analysis, co-occurring TCRs were grouped using DBSCAN, and TCRdist sequence similarity was added for clustering within HLA-allele-positive subsets. Repertoires with fewer than 30,000 or more than 120,000 public chains were left out of co-occurrence clustering, as were five repertoires with anomalous nucleotide sharing. TCRdb carries this immuneACCESS record with in-frame sequences only. Its versions omit some clonotypes, under half of them owing to an unresolved V gene in the studies checked, with the rest unexplained. V, J and clone size derive from that table, while D and trimming were established from the DNA sequence. This sample has about 120,000 clones in its table, and around 77% of those were observed once. The ten largest make up about 5% of the sample.

The cohort was made up of approximately 670 healthy bone marrow donors. At the time of sampling, all cohort members were nominally healthy, though unrecorded immune exposures were likely present. The donor tested CMV seropositive and was one of the 289 seropositive cohort members. A peripheral blood sample was provided by each donor, and peripheral blood mononuclear cells were used for TCR beta sequencing. Genomic DNA extraction from the blood cell samples was performed with the Qiagen DNeasy Blood Extraction Kit. This clonotype was sampled from a woman aged 25-40 years in good health and CMV-seropositive. Sequencing was performed on PBMCs.

The CDR3 reads as follows: CASSQDPGLNTDTQYF. The nucleotide sequence reads TGTGCCAGCAGCCAGGACCCGGGACTAAACACAGATACGCAGTATTTT. The chain was built from TRBV4-2 and TRBJ2-3; the junction holds 7 bases that match TRBD2. The CDR1 and CDR2 encoded by the germline V gene are LGHNA and YNFKEQ. Compared with germline, V lacks 3 bases and J lacks 2 bases; bases without a gene match: 8. The CDR3 measures 16 amino acids from cysteine to phenylalanine. Solely the CDR3 DNA is kept, with 48 bases framed from the first base.